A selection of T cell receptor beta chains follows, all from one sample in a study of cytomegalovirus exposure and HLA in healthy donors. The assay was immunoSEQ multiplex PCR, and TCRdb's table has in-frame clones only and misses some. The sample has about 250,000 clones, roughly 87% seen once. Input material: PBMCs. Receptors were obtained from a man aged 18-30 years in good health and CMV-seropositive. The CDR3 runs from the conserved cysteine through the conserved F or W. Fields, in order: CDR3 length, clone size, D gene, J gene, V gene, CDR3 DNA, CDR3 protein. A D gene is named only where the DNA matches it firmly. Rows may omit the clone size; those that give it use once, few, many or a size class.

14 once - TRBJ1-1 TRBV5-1 TGCGCCAGCAGCTTCTTACAGGGAAACACTGAAGCTTTCTTT CASSFLQGNTEAFF
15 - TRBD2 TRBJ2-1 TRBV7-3 TGTGCCAGCAGCTTCTCTAGCGGGACCTACAATGAGCAGTTCTTC CASSFSSGTYNEQFF
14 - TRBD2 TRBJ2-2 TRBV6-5 TGTGCCAGCAGAAAGCGGGGCAACACCGGGGAGCTGTTTTTT CASRKRGNTGELFF
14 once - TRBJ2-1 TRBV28 TGTGCCAGCAGTTTTGGGGGGCTCCACAATGAGCAGTTCTTC CASSFGGLHNEQFF
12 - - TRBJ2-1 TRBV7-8 TGTGCCAGCCTCCTTTGGGGACATGAGCAGTTCTTC CASLLWGHEQFF
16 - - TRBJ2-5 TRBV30 TGTGCCTGGAACACACCGCTGGGACGGCGCCAAGAGACCCAGTACTTC CAWNTPLGRRQETQYF
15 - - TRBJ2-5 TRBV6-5 TGTGCCAGCAGTTACGGACAGGGAGGGAAAGAGACCCAGTACTTC CASSYGQGGKETQYF
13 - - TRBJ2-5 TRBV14 TGTGCCAGCAGCCGCGGTGGGGAAGAGACCCAGTACTTC CASSRGGEETQYF
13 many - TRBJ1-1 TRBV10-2 TGCGCCAGCAGTCATACCCAGAACACTGAAGCTTTCTTT CASSHTQNTEAFF
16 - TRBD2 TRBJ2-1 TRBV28 TGTGCCAGCAGTGCGATCGGGGCTAGCGGGACTCGAGAGCAGTTCTTC CASSAIGASGTREQFF
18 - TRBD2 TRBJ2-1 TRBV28 TGTGCCAGCAGTTTATCCCTAGCGGAGGATCGATCCTACAATGAGCAGTTCTTC CASSLSLAEDRSYNEQFF
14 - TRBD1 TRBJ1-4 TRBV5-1 TGCGCCAGCAGCTCGGGGACAGGGATTGAAAAACTGTTTTTT CASSSGTGIEKLFF
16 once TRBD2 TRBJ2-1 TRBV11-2 TGTGCCAGCAGCTTGACTAGCGGGAGTCGAAACAATGAGCAGTTCTTC CASSLTSGSRNNEQFF
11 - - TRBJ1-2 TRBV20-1 TGCAGTGCTACGCCTGGACAGATGTCGGCCTTC CSATPGQMSAF
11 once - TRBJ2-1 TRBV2 TGTGCCAGCAGTCCTTACAATGAGCAGTTCTTC CASSPYNEQFF
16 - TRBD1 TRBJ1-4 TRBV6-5 TGTGCCAGCAGTTACTTTACCGGGACAGCGGGTGAAAAACTGTTTTTT CASSYFTGTAGEKLFF
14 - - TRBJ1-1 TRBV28 TGTGCCAGCAGAAAAAACCAGGGTCGAGCTGAAGCTTTCTTT CASRKNQGRAEAFF
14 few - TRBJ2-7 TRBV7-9 TGTGCCAGCAGTCCCCTCAGGCGGGCCCACGAGCAGTACTTC CASSPLRRAHEQYF
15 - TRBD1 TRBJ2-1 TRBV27 TGTGCCAGCAGTTTAAGACAGGGGGCCTACAATGAGCAGTTCTTC CASSLRQGAYNEQFF
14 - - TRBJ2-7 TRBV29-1 TGCAGCGTTGAAGGGGGATCGGTCTCCTACGAGCAGTACTTC CSVEGGSVSYEQYF
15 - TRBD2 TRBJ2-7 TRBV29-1 TGCAGCGTCCAGACGGGACTAGCGGGACTATACGAGCAGTACTTC CSVQTGLAGLYEQYF
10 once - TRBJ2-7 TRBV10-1 TGCGCCAGCGAGAGGACGGCCCAGTACTTC CASERTAQYF
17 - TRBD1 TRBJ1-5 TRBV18 TGTGCCAGCTCACCTTCCTCCTTGACAGGGGGCAATCAGCCCCAGCATTTT CASSPSSLTGGNQPQHF
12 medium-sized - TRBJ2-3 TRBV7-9 TGTGCCAGCAGCTTACGGTCAGATACGCAGTATTTT CASSLRSDTQYF